A single sample is the source of the 13 T cell receptor beta chains below, sequenced in a study of graft-versus-host responses after intestinal transplantation. This table comes from immunoSEQ multiplex PCR, and its TCRdb copy is limited to in-frame clones, with some not included. The repertoire has roughly 73,000 clones, around 90% of them found once; the top ten carry around 7.8%. These receptors have no known antigen. The material sequenced was unstimulated CD8+ T cells sorted from spleen or lymph node cells, taken before transplant. Receptor source: a human donor who was the organ donor for an intestinal transplant.

The chain carries TRBV21-1 and TRBJ2-7; no check of the table's D call, TRBD2, against the DNA was made. TRBV21-1 has pseudogene status. The CDR3 length is 10 residues. The CDR3 reads CARATRGQYF. For the CDR3, the DNA is TGTGCCAGGGCGACCCGAGGGCAGTACTTC.

The chain couples TRBV6-6 to TRBJ2-5; 14 positions match TRBD2. The trim removed 6 bases at V and 0 bases at J, leaving 3 bases unmatched. The CDR3 has 16 residues. The germline V gene encodes CDR1 MNHNY and CDR2 SVGAGI (reference sequence). CDR3 region: CASRGLAGANQETQYF. In nucleotides, the CDR3 is TGTGCCAGCAGGGGACTAGCGGGGGCCAACCAAGAGACCCAGTACTTC.

This sequence joins TRBV9 and TRBJ1-3; D remains ambiguous. V lost 4 bases and J 0 bases, leaving 14 bases between the germline ends. CDR3 length equals 16 residues. The V gene's germline CDR1 is SGDLS and CDR2 YYNGEE. CDR3 nucleotides: TGTGCCAGCAGCCAAAACTATGGACTCTCTGGAAACACCATATATTTT. Its protein product is CASSQNYGLSGNTIYF.

The chain uses TRBV6-1 and TRBJ1-5; 7 bases align to TRBD1. Per the germline V gene, CDR1 is MNHNS and CDR2 is SASEGT. The trim removed 1 base at V and 7 bases at J, leaving 10 bases unmatched. The CDR3 runs to 16 residues. The CDR3 loop is CASSEEGTALYQPQHF. CDR3 DNA sequence: TGTGCCAGCAGTGAAGAGGGGACAGCGCTGTACCAGCCCCAGCATTTT.

The gene calls are TRBV7-9 and TRBJ1-1, with D uncertain. Trimming removed 6 bases at V and 0 bases at J, with 8 bases between. Germline assignment: CDR1 SEHNR and CDR2 FQNEAQ (reference sequence). CDR3 length equals 13 residues. The CDR3 coding sequence is TGTGCCAGCAGGGGAGGGTTGAACACTGAAGCTTTCTTT. Its protein is CASRGGLNTEAFF.

V and J are TRBV28 and TRBJ2-5; possible D gene TRBD1, 6 bases. Matching the DNA end better, TRBJ2-7 makes the J call doubtful. CDR1 and CDR2 from the germline V gene are MDHEN and SYDVKM. The CDR3 extends over 14 amino acids. CDR3 amino acids: CASSLSGEINEQYF. The CDR3 DNA follows: TGTGCCAGCAGTTTATCAGGGGAGATCAACGAGCAGTACTTC.

The chain recombines TRBV2 with TRBJ2-7, with D possibly being TRBD1 (6 bases). CDR1 and CDR2 (germline): SNHLY, FYNNEI. V lost 2 bases, J lost 2 bases, and 16 bases lay in between. The CDR3 runs to 16 residues. CDR3 sequence: CASSELTRDITYEQYF. The CDR3 DNA reads as TGTGCCAGCAGTGAACTGACCCGGGACATTACCTACGAGCAGTACTTC.

This chain's CDR3 is CASSPGGLPTYEQYF. The CDR3 bases are TGTGCCAGCAGTCCGGGGGGACTACCCACCTACGAGCAGTACTTC. The rearrangement joins TRBV27 to TRBJ2-7, with TRBD2 identical over 7 bases. The CDR3 length is 15 residues. V dropped 5 bases and J dropped 2; count of bases not matched to a gene: 9. Germline V lookup: CDR1 MNHEY, CDR2 SMNVEV (reference sequence).

The rearrangement uses TRBV10-3 and TRBJ2-7, with 9 bases aligning to TRBD1. The V and J ends lost 3 bases and 3 bases, in that order; junction bases with no gene match: 3. The CDR3 has 14 amino acids. The germline V gene encodes CDR1 ENHRY and CDR2 SYGVKD. The chain's CDR3 is CAISDRDRVYEQYF. DNA for the CDR3: TGTGCCATCAGTGACCGGGACAGGGTCTACGAGCAGTACTTC.

The genes are TRBV6-6 and TRBJ2-7, with unresolved D. The CDR3 runs 14 residues. Germline CDR1 reads MNHNY; CDR2 reads SVGAGI (reference sequence). Trimming shortened V by 0 bases and J by 1 base, and 7 bases separated the two germline ends. The CDR3 region is CASSYSMGSYEQYF. The DNA for the CDR3 is TGTGCCAGCAGTTACTCGATGGGTTCCTACGAGCAGTACTTC.

The rearrangement joins TRBV4-1 to TRBJ2-3; D is unclear. This CDR3 contains 17 residues. Trimming cost V 0 bases and J 1 base, with 14 bases left between them. CDR1 and CDR2 (germline): MGHRA, YSYEKL. The DNA of the CDR3 is TGCGCCAGCAGCCAAGATAGTCTCGGAATCGGCACAGATACGCAGTATTTT. Translation: CASSQDSLGIGTDTQYF.

The chain couples TRBV7-4 to TRBJ1-5, with D maybe TRBD1 (5 bases). Germline CDR1 is SGHVT and CDR2 is SQSDAQ. The CDR3 is 15 amino acids. Trimming took 0 bases from V and 3 from J, leaving 9 bases between them. In nucleotides, the CDR3 is TGTGCCAGCAGCTTAGCGGGACGGTTCAATCAGCCCCAGCATTTT. The encoded protein is CASSLAGRFNQPQHF.

The V call is TRBV7-9, the J call TRBJ2-6, with TRBD1 identical over 9 bases. The J segment lost 4 bases and the V segment lost 2 bases, leaving 3 bases of the junction unmatched. The germline gives CDR1 SEHNR, CDR2 FQNEAQ (reference sequence). This CDR3 has 16 amino acids. The CDR3 nucleotides are TGTGCCAGCAGCTTACTACAGGGGGCCGGGGCCAACGTCCTGACTTTC. Translated: CASSLLQGAGANVLTF.